The source of this T cell receptor beta chain is a study of shared clonotypes between healthy human individuals. Only in-frame clones appear in the TCRdb table, and some are missing; sequencing was by immunoSEQ multiplex PCR. The sample yields a few million clones, 85% to 95% seen once. The CDR3 covers 16 residues. The V gene end was trimmed by 4 bases and the J gene end by 2 bases; junction bases not matched to a gene: 8. From germline, CDR1 is SGDLS and CDR2 YYNGEE. Naive CD8 cells lacked CD45RO, underwent positive selection for CCR7 and left out terminally differentiated effector memory CD45RA+ cells. Caucasian adults living in Nashville, Tennessee, provided all samples.

The clonotype was recovered from a man between 18 and 29 years old in good health. Some clones in this sample may be carry-over from other donors' samples. V usage is TRBV9 and J usage is TRBJ2-7; TRBD2 matches at 11 bases. Input material: naive CD8+ T cells from PBMCs. The CDR3 region is CASSSTGTSGPYEQYF. The CDR3 DNA reads as TGTGCCAGCAGCTCAACCGGGACTAGCGGCCCCTACGAGCAGTACTTC.